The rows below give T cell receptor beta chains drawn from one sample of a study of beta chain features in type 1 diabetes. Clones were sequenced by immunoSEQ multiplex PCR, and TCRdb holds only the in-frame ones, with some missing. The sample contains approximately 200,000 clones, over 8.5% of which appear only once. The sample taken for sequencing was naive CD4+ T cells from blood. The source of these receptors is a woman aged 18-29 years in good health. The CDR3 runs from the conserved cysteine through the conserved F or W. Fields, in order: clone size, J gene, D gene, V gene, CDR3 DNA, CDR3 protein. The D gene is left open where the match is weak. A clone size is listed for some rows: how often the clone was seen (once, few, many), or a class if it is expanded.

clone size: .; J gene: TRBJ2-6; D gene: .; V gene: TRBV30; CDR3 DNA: TGTGCCTGGAGTGGGAGGGGCTCGTTGGGGGCCAACGTCCTGACTTTC; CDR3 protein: CAWSGRGSLGANVLTF
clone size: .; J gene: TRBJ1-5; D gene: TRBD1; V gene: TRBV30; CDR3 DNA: TGTGCCTGGAGTGTAAGTCCGGGGACAGGGGCGAGCAATCAGCCCCAGCATTTT; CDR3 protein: CAWSVSPGTGASNQPQHF
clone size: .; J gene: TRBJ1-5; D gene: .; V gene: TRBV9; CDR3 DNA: TGTGCCAGCAGCGTAGGTGGGAGGGCTGATCAGCCCCAGCATTTT; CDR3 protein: CASSVGGRADQPQHF
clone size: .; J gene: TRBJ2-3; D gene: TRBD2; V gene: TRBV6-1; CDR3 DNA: TGTGCCAGCAGTGTTTCTAGCGGGACGAGCACAGATACGCAGTATTTT; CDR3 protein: CASSVSSGTSTDTQYF
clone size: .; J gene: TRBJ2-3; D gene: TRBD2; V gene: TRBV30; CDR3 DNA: TGTGCCTGGAGGGGAGGGGCAACCACAGATACGCAGTATTTT; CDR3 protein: CAWRGGATTDTQYF
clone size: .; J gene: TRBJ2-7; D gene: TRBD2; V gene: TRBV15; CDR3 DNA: TGTGCCACCAGCAGAGATACCCCCCCGGCGTCGGCGGGGGGTGACTACGAGCAGTACTTC; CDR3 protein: CATSRDTPPASAGGDYEQYF
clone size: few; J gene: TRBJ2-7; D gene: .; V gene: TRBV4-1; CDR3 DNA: TGCGCCAGCAGCCAACCGGGACAAAACTACGAGCAGTACTTC; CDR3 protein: CASSQPGQNYEQYF
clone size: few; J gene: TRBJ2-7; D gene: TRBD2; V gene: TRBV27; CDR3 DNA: TGTGCCAGCAGTTTACGGGCCGGGAGGGGGGGGAACGAGCAGTACTTC; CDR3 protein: CASSLRAGRGGNEQYF
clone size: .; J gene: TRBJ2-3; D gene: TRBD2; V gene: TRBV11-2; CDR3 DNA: TGTGCCAGCAGCCCCCAAGGGACTAGCGGGAGGATGGATACGCAGTATTTT; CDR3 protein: CASSPQGTSGRMDTQYF
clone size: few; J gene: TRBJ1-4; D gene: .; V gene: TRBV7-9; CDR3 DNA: TGTGCCAGCAGTTCGGGCGGGGCACAGTGGGAAAAACTGTTTTTT; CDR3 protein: CASSSGGAQWEKLFF
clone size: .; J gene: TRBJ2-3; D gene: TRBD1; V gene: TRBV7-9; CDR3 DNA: TGTGCCAGCAGCTTGATTGTGGGACAGAGCACAGATACGCAGTATTTT; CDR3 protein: CASSLIVGQSTDTQYF
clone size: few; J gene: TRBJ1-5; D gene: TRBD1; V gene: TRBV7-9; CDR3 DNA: TGTGCCAGCAGCTTACAGGGGGATCAGCCCCAGCATTTT; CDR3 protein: CASSLQGDQPQHF
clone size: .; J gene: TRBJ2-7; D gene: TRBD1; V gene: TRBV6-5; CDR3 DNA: TGTGCCAGCAGTCCGGGACAGGGCCTCTACGAGCAGTACTTC; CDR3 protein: CASSPGQGLYEQYF
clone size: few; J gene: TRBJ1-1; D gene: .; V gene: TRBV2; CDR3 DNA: TGTGCCAGCAGTGAAGCTCGCGGGGGGGGTAACACTGAAGCTTTCTTT; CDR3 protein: CASSEARGGGNTEAFF
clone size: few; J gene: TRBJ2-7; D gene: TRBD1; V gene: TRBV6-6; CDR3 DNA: TGTGCCAGCAGTTACGGGGACAGGGGGTCCTACGAGCAGTACTTC; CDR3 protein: CASSYGDRGSYEQYF
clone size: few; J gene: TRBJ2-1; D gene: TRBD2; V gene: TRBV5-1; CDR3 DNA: TGCGCCAGCAGCTCGGGGACTAGCGGTGGCAATGAGCAGTTCTTC; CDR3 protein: CASSSGTSGGNEQFF
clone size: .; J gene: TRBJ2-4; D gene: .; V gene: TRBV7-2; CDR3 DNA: TGTGCCAGCAGCTTAGTGGGCACAGCCAAAAACATTCAGTACTTC; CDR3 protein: CASSLVGTAKNIQYF
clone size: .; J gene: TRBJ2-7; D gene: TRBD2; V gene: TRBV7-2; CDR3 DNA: TGTGCCAGCAGCCAACGACTAGCGGGAGAGTCCTACGAGCAGTACTTC; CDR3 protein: CASSQRLAGESYEQYF
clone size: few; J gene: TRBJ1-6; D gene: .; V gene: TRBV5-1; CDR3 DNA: TGCGCCAGCAGCTTGGCAGGGATGGGCCTTTCACCCCTCCACTTT; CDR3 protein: CASSLAGMGLSPLHF
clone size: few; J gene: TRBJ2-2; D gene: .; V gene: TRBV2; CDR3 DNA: TGTGCCAGCAGTGTGGCCATTACCGGGGAGCTGTTTTTT; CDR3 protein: CASSVAITGELFF
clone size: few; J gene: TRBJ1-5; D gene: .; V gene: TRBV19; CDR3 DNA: TGTGCCAGTAGTACAACAGTGGATAGCAATCAGCCCCAGCATTTT; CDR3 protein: CASSTTVDSNQPQHF
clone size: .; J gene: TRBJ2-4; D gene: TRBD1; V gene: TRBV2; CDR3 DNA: TGTGCCAGCAGCGCCGGGACAGTGCCCTCCCTAGCCAAAAACATTCAGTACTTC; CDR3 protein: CASSAGTVPSLAKNIQYF
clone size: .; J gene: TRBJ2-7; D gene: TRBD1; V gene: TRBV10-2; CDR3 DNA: TGCGCCAGCAGGACCGGGACAGGGGCCTACGAGCAGTACTTC; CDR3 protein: CASRTGTGAYEQYF
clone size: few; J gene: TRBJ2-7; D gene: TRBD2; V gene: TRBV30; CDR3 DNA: TGTGCCTGGAGTGTATTCGGAGCGGGGGCCTACGAGCAGTACTTC; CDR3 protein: CAWSVFGAGAYEQYF
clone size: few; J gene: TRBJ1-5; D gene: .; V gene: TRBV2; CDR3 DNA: TGTGCCAGCAGTGAACGTTCTTCAGGGCACAATCAGCCCCAGCATTTT; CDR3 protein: CASSERSSGHNQPQHF
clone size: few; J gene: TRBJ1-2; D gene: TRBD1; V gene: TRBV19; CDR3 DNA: TGTGCCAGTAGTAGGGACAGGTTACCCTATGGCTACACCTTC; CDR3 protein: CASSRDRLPYGYTF
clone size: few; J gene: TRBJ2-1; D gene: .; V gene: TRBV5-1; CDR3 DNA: TGCGCCAGCAGCTTGAGTCAGGGGTATAACGAGCAGTTCTTC; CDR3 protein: CASSLSQGYNEQFF
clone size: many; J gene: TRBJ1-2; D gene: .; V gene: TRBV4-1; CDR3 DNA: TGCGCCAGCAGCCAAGATCGACGGCTAGACTTC; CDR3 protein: CASSQDRRLDF
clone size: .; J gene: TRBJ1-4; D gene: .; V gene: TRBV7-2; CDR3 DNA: TGTGCCAGCGGTAGGGGTTCTAATGAAAAACTGTTTTTT; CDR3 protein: CASGRGSNEKLFF
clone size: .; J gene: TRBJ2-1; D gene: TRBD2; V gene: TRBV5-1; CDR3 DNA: TGCGCCAGCAGCGAGACTAGCGGGAGCCATAACAATGAGCAGTTCTTC; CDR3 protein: CASSETSGSHNNEQFF
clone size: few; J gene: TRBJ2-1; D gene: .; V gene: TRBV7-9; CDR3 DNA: TGTGCCAGCAGCTTACCGGGAACGGGGTATCGGAATGAGCAGTTCTTC; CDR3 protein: CASSLPGTGYRNEQFF
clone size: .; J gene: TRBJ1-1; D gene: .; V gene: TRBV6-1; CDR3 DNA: TGTGCCAGCGCCCCCGGGGGGAGTGAAGCTTTCTTT; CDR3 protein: CASAPGGSEAFF
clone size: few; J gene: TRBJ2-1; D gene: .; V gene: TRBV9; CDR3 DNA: TGTGCCAGCGAGGGCAGGGGTGTTCGGGAGCAGTTCTTC; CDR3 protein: CASEGRGVREQFF
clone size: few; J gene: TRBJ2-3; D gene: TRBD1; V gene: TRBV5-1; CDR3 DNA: TGCGCCAGCAGCCGGACAGGGGATACGCAGTATTTT; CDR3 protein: CASSRTGDTQYF
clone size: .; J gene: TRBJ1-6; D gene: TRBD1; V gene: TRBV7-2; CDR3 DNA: TGTGCCAGCAGCGTTGGACAGGGTACTTCACCCCTCCACTTT; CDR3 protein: CASSVGQGTSPLHF
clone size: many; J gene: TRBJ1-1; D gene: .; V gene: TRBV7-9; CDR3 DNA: TGTGCCAGCAGCTCAGCTCGGGTGAACACTGAAGCTTTCTTT; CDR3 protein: CASSSARVNTEAFF
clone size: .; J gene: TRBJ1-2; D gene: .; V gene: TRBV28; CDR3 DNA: TGTGCCAGCAGTCGTCATGGCTGCACCTTC; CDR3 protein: CASSRHGCTF
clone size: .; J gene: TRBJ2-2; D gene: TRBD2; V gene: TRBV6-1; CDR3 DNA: TGTGCCAGCAGGCTAGCGGGATCTACCGGGGAGCTGTTTTTT; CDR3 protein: CASRLAGSTGELFF
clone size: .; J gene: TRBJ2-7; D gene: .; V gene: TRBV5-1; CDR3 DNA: TGCGCCAGCAGCTTGGTGCCTTCAACGAGGTACGAGCAGTACTTC; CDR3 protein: CASSLVPSTRYEQYF
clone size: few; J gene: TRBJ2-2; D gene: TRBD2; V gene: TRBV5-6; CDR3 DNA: TGTGCCAGCAGCGATAGCGGGGGGGCCACCGGGGAGCTGTTTTTT; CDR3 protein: CASSDSGGATGELFF
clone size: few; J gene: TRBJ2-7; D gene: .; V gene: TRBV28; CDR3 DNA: TGTGCCAGCAGTCCCGGACAGTCCTACGAGCAGTACTTC; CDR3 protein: CASSPGQSYEQYF
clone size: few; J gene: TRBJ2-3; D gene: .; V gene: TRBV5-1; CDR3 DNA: TGCGCCAGCAGCCTACGACGGCGGGACCCAGATACGCAGTATTTT; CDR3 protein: CASSLRRRDPDTQYF
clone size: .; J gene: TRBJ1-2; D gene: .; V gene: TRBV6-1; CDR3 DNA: TGTGCCAGCAGCGAACAGAATAACTATGGCTACACCTTC; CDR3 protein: CASSEQNNYGYTF
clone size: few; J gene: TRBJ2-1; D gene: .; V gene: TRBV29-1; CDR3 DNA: TGCAGCGTTGAAGATTCGGCTAGCTCCTACAATGAGCAGTTCTTC; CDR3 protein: CSVEDSASSYNEQFF
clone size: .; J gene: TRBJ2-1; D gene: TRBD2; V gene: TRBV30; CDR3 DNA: TGTGCCTGGAGTGGGGAAAAGCTAGCGGGAGGGCCTCGCTACAATGAGCAGTTCTTC; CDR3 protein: CAWSGEKLAGGPRYNEQFF
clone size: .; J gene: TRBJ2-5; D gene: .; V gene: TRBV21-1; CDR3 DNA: TGTGCCAGCAGCGCCCCGAGGTTTCTTCCGGGACAGCCCTGGGAGACCCAGTACTTC; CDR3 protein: CASSAPRFLPGQPWETQYF
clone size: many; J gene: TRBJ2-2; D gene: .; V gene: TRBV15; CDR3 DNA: TGTGCCACCAGCAGAGATCGAGCTTCCGGGGAGCTGTTTTTT; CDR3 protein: CATSRDRASGELFF
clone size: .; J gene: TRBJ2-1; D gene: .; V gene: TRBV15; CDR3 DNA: TGTGCCACCAGCCCCCGGACTGAAAGTGAGCAGTTCTTC; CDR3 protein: CATSPRTESEQFF
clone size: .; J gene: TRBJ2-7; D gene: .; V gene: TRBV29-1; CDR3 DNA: TGCAGCGTTACGGGTCTAAGGGGCTCCTACGAGCAGTACTTC; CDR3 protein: CSVTGLRGSYEQYF
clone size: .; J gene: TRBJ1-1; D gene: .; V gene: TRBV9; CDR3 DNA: TGTGCCAGCAGCGTAGTGGGCAGGGTCACTGAAGCTTTCTTT; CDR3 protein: CASSVVGRVTEAFF
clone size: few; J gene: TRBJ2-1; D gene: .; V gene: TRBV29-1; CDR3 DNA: TGCAGCGTAGATAAAACACCAAAGTCCTACAATGAGCAGTTCTTC; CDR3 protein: CSVDKTPKSYNEQFF
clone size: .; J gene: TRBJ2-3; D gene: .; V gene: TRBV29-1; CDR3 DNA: TGCAGCGTTGAGGGCAGACAGAAAGATACGCAGTATTTT; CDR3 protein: CSVEGRQKDTQYF
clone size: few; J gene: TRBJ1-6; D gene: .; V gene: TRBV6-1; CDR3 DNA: TGTGCCAGCAGTTCCCCGATCAGGGGAGGGTCACCCCTCCACTTT; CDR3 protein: CASSSPIRGGSPLHF